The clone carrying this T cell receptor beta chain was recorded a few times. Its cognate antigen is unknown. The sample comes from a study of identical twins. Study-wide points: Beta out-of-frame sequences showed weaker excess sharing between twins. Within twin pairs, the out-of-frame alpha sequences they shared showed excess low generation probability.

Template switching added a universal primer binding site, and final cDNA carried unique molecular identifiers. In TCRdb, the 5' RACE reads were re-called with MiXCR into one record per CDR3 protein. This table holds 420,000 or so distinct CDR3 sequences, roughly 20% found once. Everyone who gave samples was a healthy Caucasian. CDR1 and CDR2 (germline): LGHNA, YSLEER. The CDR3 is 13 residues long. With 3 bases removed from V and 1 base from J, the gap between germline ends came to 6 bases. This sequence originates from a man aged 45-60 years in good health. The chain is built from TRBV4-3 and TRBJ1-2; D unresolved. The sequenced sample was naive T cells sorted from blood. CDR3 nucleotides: TGCGCCAGCAGCCAGAGGATTAACTATGGCTACACCTTC. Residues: CASSQRINYGYTF.